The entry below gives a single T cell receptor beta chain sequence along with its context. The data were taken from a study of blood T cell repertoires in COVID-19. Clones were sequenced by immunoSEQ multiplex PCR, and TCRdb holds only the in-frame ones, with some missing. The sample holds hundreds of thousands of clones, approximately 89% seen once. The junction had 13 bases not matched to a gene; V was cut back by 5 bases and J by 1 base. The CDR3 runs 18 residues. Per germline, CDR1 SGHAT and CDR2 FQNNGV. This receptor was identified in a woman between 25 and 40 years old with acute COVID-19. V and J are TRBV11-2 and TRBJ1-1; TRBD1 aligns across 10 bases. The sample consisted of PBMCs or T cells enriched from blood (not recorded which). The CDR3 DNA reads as TGTGCCAGCAGCCTAGGGCGGTGGACAGGGGGACCGAACACTGAAGCTTTCTTT. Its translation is CASSLGRWTGGPNTEAFF.